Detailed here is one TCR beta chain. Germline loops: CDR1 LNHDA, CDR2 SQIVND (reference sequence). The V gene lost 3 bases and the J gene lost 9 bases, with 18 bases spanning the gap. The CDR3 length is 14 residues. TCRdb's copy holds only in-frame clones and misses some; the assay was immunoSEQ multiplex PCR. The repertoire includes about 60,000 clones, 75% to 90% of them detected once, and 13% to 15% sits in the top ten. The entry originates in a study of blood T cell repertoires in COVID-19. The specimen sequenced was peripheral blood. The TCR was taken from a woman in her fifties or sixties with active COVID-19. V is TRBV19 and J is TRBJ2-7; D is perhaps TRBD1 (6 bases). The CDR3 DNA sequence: TGTGCCAGTAGTATTCCAGGGGATACCATCCGGCAGTACTTC. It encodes CASSIPGDTIRQYF.